The 6 T cell receptor beta chains below were found in one sample sequenced in a study of T cell responses to AZD1222 COVID-19 vaccine. The protocol was immunoSEQ multiplex PCR, while the TCRdb copy is restricted to in-frame clones and leaves out a portion. The table has 55,000 to 75,000 clones, about 88% seen once. Source: peripheral blood, taken on day 0 of AZD1222 vaccination. The receptors stem from an adult in good health.

This sequence joins TRBV25-1 and TRBJ2-7; 10 bases match TRBD1. Germline V gene lookup returns CDR1 MGHDK and CDR2 SYGVNS. This CDR3 spans 14 amino acids. V shed 5 bases and J 2 bases; nucleotides not matched to a gene: 3. The CDR3 sequence: CASSPDRGPYEQYF. In DNA, the CDR3 is TGTGCCAGCAGTCCCGACAGGGGGCCCTACGAGCAGTACTTC.

The V gene is TRBV5-1, the J gene TRBJ1-1, with unresolved D. Germline assignment: CDR1 SGHRS and CDR2 YFSETQ. Trimming cost V 1 base and J 0 bases, with 19 bases left between them. The CDR3 has 18 residues. CDR3 residues: CASSLTNRRPSMNTEAFF. The CDR3 coding sequence is TGCGCCAGCAGCTTGACCAATCGACGGCCCAGTATGAACACTGAAGCTTTCTTT.

The rearrangement joins TRBV30 to TRBJ2-2, with D possibly called TRBD1 or TRBD2 (6 bases each). Germline-derived CDR1 and CDR2 are GTSNPN and SVGIG (reference sequence). Trimming pared 3 bases from V and 0 bases from J, leaving 11 bases between. The CDR3 length is 15 residues. CDR3 residues: CAWSRGLTNTGELFF. CDR3 in DNA: TGTGCCTGGAGCAGGGGACTCACGAACACCGGGGAGCTGTTTTTT.

V is TRBV6-1 and J is TRBJ2-3; TRBD2 might be the D (6 bases). Germline values: CDR1 MNHNS, CDR2 SASEGT. The V gene lost 2 bases and the J gene lost 5 bases, with 14 bases spanning the gap. This CDR3 contains 15 residues. DNA for the CDR3: TGTGCCAGCAGTGAATCTGGAGGGGAGGTAGATACGCAGTATTTT. It encodes CASSESGGEVDTQYF.

The chain employs TRBV3-1 (or the pseudogene TRBV3-2) and TRBJ2-2, with 7 bases fitting TRBD1. Looked up from germline, CDR1 is LGHDT and CDR2 is YNNKEL (reference sequence). V shed 3 bases, J shed 5 bases, and the junction held 6 bases outside the gene matches. This CDR3 contains 15 residues. CDR3 DNA: TGTGCCAGCAGCCATCGGGACAGATTGACCGGGGAGCTGTTTTTT. Translated, it gives CASSHRDRLTGELFF.

The chain uses TRBV30 and TRBJ2-2, with D tentatively TRBD2 (6 bases). Looked up from germline, CDR1 is GTSNPN and CDR2 is SVGIG (reference sequence). V dropped 8 bases and J dropped 2 bases, with 18 bases sitting between them. There are 15 residues in the CDR3. CDR3 nucleotide sequence: TGTGCCCTGGAAACCAGCGGGCTTAACACCGGGGAGCTGTTTTTT. It codes for CALETSGLNTGELFF. Drawing the rest from reference TRBV30 and TRBJ2-2, the complete variable domain is SQTIHQWPATLVQPVGSPLSLECTVEGTSNPNLYWYRQAAGRGLQLLFYSVGIGQISSEVPQNLSASRPQDRQFILSSKKLLLSDSGFYLCALETSGLNTGELFFGEGSRLTVL.